This TCR beta chain comes out of a study of shared clonotypes between healthy human individuals. Overall study results and limits: It was the non-shared clonotypes that had lower generation probabilities than clonotypes shared by all four donors.

V dropped 8 bases and J dropped 2 bases, with 16 bases sitting between them. The CDR3 consists of 15 residues. Per germline, CDR1 SEHNR and CDR2 FQNEAQ (reference sequence). The authors distributed each subset's genomic DNA evenly over several immunoSEQ plates. Profiled with immunoSEQ multiplex PCR; TCRdb holds only in-frame clones, not every one. The sample consists of approximately 1.5 million clones, 98% of them appearing once. About this clone: Its specificity is not known.

The chain joins TRBV7-9 to TRBJ2-1, with D maybe TRBD1 (6 bases). Sequencing was performed on naive CD4+ T cells sorted from blood. Specified subset: CD45RA+ positively selected. The receptor comes from a man under 40 in good health. The CDR3 reads CASEVWQGTYNEQFF. Written as DNA, the CDR3 is TGTGCCAGCGAGGTATGGCAGGGGACCTACAATGAGCAGTTCTTC.